The 25 T cell receptor beta chains below all came from one sample that was sequenced in a study of T cells after posttransplantation cyclophosphamide. Generated by immunoSEQ multiplex PCR, the TCRdb table keeps only in-frame clones and is missing some. The sample contains about 46,000 clones, about 90% of which appear only once. Input material: PBMCs. Receptors were obtained from a woman aged 45-59 years in good health and a related stem cell transplant donor.

This chain connects TRBV6-6 to TRBJ1-1, with 8 bases that match TRBD1. The V segment lost 10 bases and the J segment 0 bases; nucleotides outside the gene matches: 7. From germline, CDR1 is MNHNY and CDR2 SVGAGI (reference sequence). This CDR3 spans 14 amino acids. This CDR3 is CATRQGTVNTEAFF. CDR3 sequence (DNA): TGTGCCACTAGACAGGGGACGGTGAACACTGAAGCTTTCTTT.

This sequence joins TRBV19 and TRBJ1-5; possible D gene TRBD1, 6 bases. Germline CDR1 LNHDA, CDR2 SQIVND (reference sequence). Trimming removed 5 bases from V and 4 bases from J, with 15 bases in between. There are 15 residues in the CDR3. Here the CDR3 reads CASSWAAGANQPQHF. CDR3 nucleotide sequence: TGTGCCAGTAGTTGGGCGGCAGGGGCTAATCAGCCCCAGCATTTT.

Judged by abundance, this clone is large. The chain has TRBV6-4 and TRBJ2-1, with 8 bases lining up with TRBD2. Per germline, CDR1 MRHNA and CDR2 SNTAGT. The CDR3 extends over 15 amino acids. Unmatched junction bases numbered 11, after V lost 5 bases and J lost 8 bases. CDR3 residues: CASSRTAGESDEQFF. The CDR3 bases are TGTGCCAGCAGTAGGACAGCGGGAGAGTCGGATGAGCAGTTCTTC.

The count of this clone is one. Sequence at one end of the junction differs from germline and may be a read error. This chain uses TRBV25-1 with TRBJ1-6; no firm D call. The germline gives CDR1 MGHDK, CDR2 SYGVNS. The CDR3 length is 14 residues. Here the CDR3 reads CANTFSSYNSPLHF. For the CDR3, the DNA is TGTGCCAACACTTTTAGCTCCTATAATTCCCCCCTCCACTTT.

The chain combines TRBV19 with TRBJ1-4, with D perhaps matching TRBD1 (5 bases). Germline CDR1 and CDR2: LNHDA and SQIVND (reference sequence). The V gene lost 3 bases and the J gene lost 4 bases, with 12 bases spanning the gap. The CDR3 is made up of 15 amino acids. The CDR3 is CASSMVVGDNEKLFF. CDR3 in DNA: TGTGCCAGTAGTATGGTAGTAGGGGATAATGAAAAACTGTTTTTT.

This clone was detected only a few times. The gene calls are TRBV14 and TRBJ1-2; D call uncertain. This CDR3 is built from 12 residues. Germline V gene sequence: CDR1 SGHDN, CDR2 FVKESK. Trimming shortened V by 1 base and J by 5 bases, and 5 bases separated the two germline ends. The chain's CDR3 is CASSQGGYGYTF. CDR3 DNA sequence: TGTGCCAGCAGCCAAGGAGGGTATGGCTACACCTTC.

This chain uses TRBV6-1 with TRBJ1-1, with D hard to call. The germline V and J ends were trimmed by 7 bases and 1 base, with 10 bases remaining between them. Germline CDR1 reads MNHNS; CDR2 reads SASEGT. The CDR3 has 13 residues. The CDR3 DNA is TGTGCCAGCAACCTTTCCGGGAACACTGAAGCTTTCTTT. Translation gives CASNLSGNTEAFF.

This chain uses TRBV11-2 with TRBJ1-1, with 9 bases identical to TRBD1. Losses at the gene ends were 5 bases for V and 0 bases for J; bases not matched to a gene: 7. CDR3 length equals 16 residues. Germline CDR1 SGHAT, CDR2 FQNNGV. CDR3 nucleotides: TGTGCCAGCAGCACAACAGGGGGCGATATGAACACTGAAGCTTTCTTT. Translating it yields CASSTTGGDMNTEAFF. Full variable domain (missing parts from reference TRBV11-2 and TRBJ1-1): EAGVAQSPRYKIIEKRQSVAFWCNPISGHATLYWYQQILGQGPKLLIQFQNNGVVDDSQLPKDRFSAERLKGVDSTLKIQPAKLEDSAVYLCASSTTGGDMNTEAFFGQGTRLTVV.

The sample holds one count of this clone. V and J are TRBV27 and TRBJ2-5, with 15 positions matching TRBD2. This CDR3 has 14 residues. CDR1 is MNHEY and CDR2 is SMNVEV in the germline V gene (reference sequence). Trimming took 0 bases from V and 14 from J; bases not matched to a gene: 4. The CDR3 sequence: CASSLSGTSGGIYF. The DNA of the CDR3 is TGTGCCAGCAGTTTATCAGGGACTAGCGGGGGGATATACTTC.

The chain joins TRBV19 to TRBJ2-7; tentative D call: TRBD1 (6 bases). Between the trimmed V and J ends, which lost 5 bases and 3 bases, there was a span of 14 bases. In germline, CDR1 is LNHDA, CDR2 SQIVND (reference sequence). The CDR3 length is 14 residues. The CDR3 nucleotides read TGTGCCAGTAGTGCCAGCTCGGACAGCTACGAGCAGTACTTC. Protein: CASSASSDSYEQYF. Full variable domain (outside the CDR3, taken from reference TRBV19 and TRBJ2-7): DGGITQSPKYLFRKEGQNVTLSCEQNLNHDAMYWYRQDPGQGLRLIYYSQIVNDFQKGDIAEGYSVSREKKESFPLTVTSAQKNPTAFYLCASSASSDSYEQYFGPGTRLTVT.

V gene TRBV7-3 combines with J gene TRBJ2-2; D call uncertain. Trimming took 3 bases from V and 5 from J, leaving 7 bases between them. Germline CDR1 is SGHTA and CDR2 is FQGTGA. The length of the CDR3 is 13 residues. Here the CDR3 DNA reads TGTGCCAGCAGCTTCCCCGGGACCGGGGAGCTGTTTTTT. It encodes CASSFPGTGELFF.

This sequence joins TRBV10-2 and TRBJ2-2, with TRBD2 as a possible D gene (6 bases). The V gene's germline CDR1 is WSHSY and CDR2 SAAADI. The CDR3 extends over 14 amino acids. Trimming took off 6 bases at V and 0 bases at J, with 8 bases between the two ends. Here the CDR3 reads CASRGEANTGELFF. The CDR3 DNA sequence: TGCGCCAGCAGGGGGGAGGCGAACACCGGGGAGCTGTTTTTT.

The count of this clone is one. CDR3 amino acids: CASSRLAGDTGELFF. The CDR3 DNA sequence: TGTGCCAGTAGTAGACTAGCGGGAGATACCGGGGAGCTGTTTTTT. The chain recombines TRBV19 with TRBJ2-2, with 12 positions matching TRBD2. V gave up 4 bases and J gave up 5 bases; unmatched junction bases: 2. The germline V gene has CDR1 LNHDA and CDR2 SQIVND (reference sequence). The CDR3 has 15 residues.

The DNA for the CDR3 is TGCGCCAGCAGTCCGACGGCAACTAGGGAAAATGAGCAGTTCTTC. This codes for CASSPTATRENEQFF. V gene TRBV10-1 combines with J gene TRBJ2-1, with a tentative D call TRBD2 (5 bases). V shed 5 bases and J shed 7 bases, with 18 bases lying between them. The length of the CDR3 is 15 residues. Germline V gives CDR1 WNHNN, CDR2 SYGVQD (reference sequence).

The chain uses TRBV5-1 and TRBJ1-1; 8 bases match TRBD1. The CDR3 is made up of 16 amino acids. Germline CDR1 SGHRS, CDR2 YFSETQ. With 0 bases clipped from V and 4 bases from J, the junction kept 8 bases outside the gene matches. For the CDR3, the DNA is TGCGCCAGCAGCTTGGCCGCGGACAGGGTGGGCACTGAAGCTTTCTTT. Protein sequence: CASSLAADRVGTEAFF.

The rearrangement uses TRBV5-1 and TRBJ2-5; TRBD1 matches 9 bases. The J call may be incorrect, as the DNA end agrees better with TRBJ2-7. The CDR3 is made up of 17 amino acids. The V gene's germline CDR1 is SGHRS and CDR2 YFSETQ. CDR3 protein: CASSSGTGRALKAEQYF. CDR3 nucleotides: TGCGCCAGCAGCTCCGGGACAGGGAGGGCTTTGAAAGCCGAGCAGTACTTC.

The rearrangement joins TRBV21-1 to TRBJ1-5; no DNA check was done on the table's D call, TRBD1. TRBV21-1 is classified as a pseudogene. CDR3 length: 14 residues. The CDR3 DNA is TGTGCCAGCAGCTTACAGGGGGCAGGTCAGCCCCAGCATTTT. Translation: CASSLQGAGQPQHF.

V and J are TRBV7-9 and TRBJ1-1, with 7 bases fitting TRBD1. This CDR3 is built from 14 residues. Germline V gene data show CDR1 as SEHNR and CDR2 as FQNEAQ (reference sequence). V dropped 2 bases and J dropped 8; count of bases not matched to a gene: 8. The CDR3: CASSLSQTGLEAFF. CDR3 nucleotide sequence: TGTGCCAGCAGCTTAAGTCAGACAGGGCTAGAAGCTTTCTTT.

V gene TRBV12-5 combines with J gene TRBJ2-2, with TRBD2 matching 13 bases. The CDR3 is 16 residues long. J gave up 3 bases and V 6 bases, and 4 bases lay outside the gene matches. Germline V gives CDR1 LGHNT, CDR2 FRNRAP. For the CDR3, the DNA is TGTGCTAGTGGGGATGGACTAGCGGGAGACACCGGGGAGCTGTTTTTT. It yields the protein CASGDGLAGDTGELFF. Combining the CDR3 with reference TRBV12-5 and TRBJ2-2 gives the whole variable domain DARVTQTPRHKVTEMGQEVTMRCQPILGHNTVFWYRQTMMQGLELLAYFRNRAPLDDSGMPKDRFSAEMPDATLATLKIQPSEPRDSAVYFCASGDGLAGDTGELFFGEGSRLTVL.

The chain links TRBV5-4 to TRBJ1-2; the D gene is possibly TRBD1 (6 bases). This CDR3 spans 16 amino acids. Trimming shortened V by 0 bases and J by 2 bases, and 14 bases separated the two germline ends. Germline CDR1 SGHNT, CDR2 YYREEE (reference sequence). The CDR3 is CASSLVPGTTNYGYTF. The CDR3 bases are TGTGCCAGCAGCTTGGTGCCAGGGACAACCAACTATGGCTACACCTTC.

The rearrangement links TRBV18 to TRBJ1-4; 7 nucleotides line up with TRBD1. This CDR3 spans 14 amino acids. Trimming took 1 base from V and 6 from J; bases not matched to a gene: 2. The germline V gene has CDR1 KGHSH and CDR2 LQKENI. CDR3 nucleotide sequence: TGTGCCAGCTCACCACAGGGGGCGGATGAAAAACTGTTTTTT. Protein: CASSPQGADEKLFF.

The table lists this clone with a few counts. The CDR3 here is CASAGGQNQPQHF. CDR3 nucleotide sequence: TGTGCCAGCGCAGGGGGACAGAATCAGCCCCAGCATTTT. This chain links TRBV19 with TRBJ1-5, with 7 bases matching TRBD1. From germline, CDR1 is LNHDA and CDR2 SQIVND (reference sequence). Trimming cost V 9 bases and J 4 bases; bases outside gene matches: 6. The CDR3 length is 13 residues.

V is TRBV27 and J is TRBJ1-6; D might be TRBD1 (6 bases). Trimming shortened V by 11 bases and J by 9 bases, and 17 bases separated the two germline ends. The CDR3 loop spans 13 amino acids. CDR1 and CDR2 (germline): MNHEY, SMNVEV (reference sequence). The CDR3 bases are TGTGCCTCAAAGCAGGGGAGTGGTTCACCCCTCCACTTT. It is translated as CASKQGSGSPLHF.

The gene calls are TRBV9 and TRBJ1-3, with TRBD1 as a possible D gene (6 bases). The V end lost 5 bases, the J end lost 0 bases, and 9 bases lay between the germline ends. The germline V gene has CDR1 SGDLS and CDR2 YYNGEE. This CDR3 has 14 residues. The CDR3 DNA is TGTGCCAGCAGGGGGGCAGACTCTGGAAACACCATATATTTT. Translation gives CASRGADSGNTIYF.

This chain connects TRBV6-1 to TRBJ2-3, with 10 bases identical to TRBD1. With 6 bases clipped from V and 3 bases from J, the junction kept 6 bases outside the gene matches. Germline V gives CDR1 MNHNS, CDR2 SASEGT. The CDR3 spans 15 residues. CDR3 nucleotides: TGTGCCAGCAGCCCCCGGGACAGGGGTACAGATACGCAGTATTTT. It yields the protein CASSPRDRGTDTQYF.